This TCR beta chain is drawn from a study of blood T cell repertoires in COVID-19 (dated by TCRdb to between 2020 and 2021). The study in broad terms: Samples covering the acute and convalescent phases of COVID-19 were provided by collaborators in the United States, Italy and Spain. The material from the prospective study consisted of cDNA or gDNA derived from T cells, B-cell-depleted T cells, or PBMCs. Subjects who had been exposed to COVID-19, were actively infected with it, or had recovered from it provided the deeply sampled blood TCRbeta repertoires that made up the dataset. The repertoires were made available in a free public database intended to serve as a resource for research on the immune response to SARS-CoV-2. Samples came from the ongoing ImmuneRACE study (first 160 participants) plus 1,254 subjects from 6 global collaborators. Nearly every sample came with metadata listing a de-identified subject ID, COVID-19 status, age in years and sex. HLA class I and class II types, where available, came from metadata supplied by the sample provider rather than from assay-based typing. Overall study outcomes, separate from this receptor: The quantity of clinical and demographic metadata differed by source and by participant and was supplied without curation.

The immunoSEQ Assay, a bias-controlled multiplex PCR, was used to amplify TCRbeta CDR3 regions from genomic DNA. The authors' pipeline ran thus. The number of nucleated cells in each sample was estimated by amplification of reference gene primers within the assay. To quantify the absolute abundance of each unique TCRbeta CDR3 rearrangement, sequence reads were collapsed and filtered. For each sample, productive Simpson clonality was calculated as the square root of Simpson's diversity index across productive rearrangements. The table comes from immuneACCESS by way of TCRdb, which keeps in-frame sequences with V and J called. Part of the clones is missing from these tables; in studies checked, under half for an unresolved V gene and the rest for unknown reasons. V and J calls and clone size are those listed in that table; D and trimming were worked out from the DNA. This sample lists some 83,000 clones; around 80% were detected once. The top ten clonotypes cover over 5.5% of the sample.

Whole blood was collected in K2EDTA tubes by collaborating institutions according to the institutions' own protocols. For TCRbeta analysis, collaborator samples were shipped as frozen whole blood, as isolated PBMCs, or as DNA extracted from either sample type. CDR1 and CDR2 are drawn from the germline V gene (reference sequence): LGHDT, YNNKEL. V is pruned by 6 bases and J by 4 bases, leaving 14 bases of the junction without a gene match. The CDR3 goes from the cysteine to the phenylalanine over 17 residues. Solely the CDR3 DNA is kept, with 51 bases framed from the first base. Turning to this clone: The antigen this receptor binds is unknown. One base away there is no much larger clone; base qualities are not given.

The clonotype comes from a man aged 60 to 75 with active or convalescent COVID-19. The sequenced sample consisted of peripheral blood. Rearrangement joined TRBV3-1 (or the pseudogene TRBV3-2) to TRBJ2-5, with 10 middle bases fitting TRBD2. The CDR3 reads as follows: CASRGPLVAGGGETQYF. The DNA sequence is as follows: TGTGCCAGCAGAGGCCCCTTGGTAGCGGGGGGAGGAGAGACCCAGTACTTC.